The 27 T cell receptor beta chains given below trace back to one sample, sequenced in a study of shared clonotypes between healthy human individuals. Clones were read by immunoSEQ multiplex PCR, and TCRdb kept only the in-frame ones, dropping some. In the table there are approximately 2.4 million clones, around 95% of which are singletons. The sample was naive CD4+ T cells sorted from blood. Described subset: CD45RA+ positively selected. These receptors were obtained from a young man in good health.

The chain recombines TRBV30 with TRBJ1-1, with D maybe TRBD1 (5 bases). CDR3 length equals 14 residues. Germline-derived CDR1 and CDR2 are GTSNPN and SVGIG (reference sequence). V lost 5 bases and J 1 base, leaving 14 bases between the germline ends. The DNA for the CDR3 is TGTGCCTGGGGAGTTTTACAGGCGAACACTGAAGCTTTCTTT. The encoded protein is CAWGVLQANTEAFF. Together with reference TRBV30 and TRBJ1-1, the CDR3 gives the full variable domain: SQTIHQWPATLVQPVGSPLSLECTVEGTSNPNLYWYRQAAGRGLQLLFYSVGIGQISSEVPQNLSASRPQDRQFILSSKKLLLSDSGFYLCAWGVLQANTEAFFGQGTRLTVV.

J is TRBJ1-2 and V is TRBV7-2; D gene uncertain. Per the germline V gene, CDR1 is SGHTA and CDR2 is FQGNSA. CDR3 length equals 14 residues. Trimming left V 1 base short and J 1 base short, with 7 bases between. As DNA, the CDR3 is TGTGCCAGCAGCTTAGGGTCGGGTAACTATGGCTACACCTTC. This encodes CASSLGSGNYGYTF.

This clone appeared a single time. The chain uses TRBV28 and TRBJ2-1, with a weak D call TRBD2 (6 bases). Germline V CDR1 and CDR2: MDHEN, SYDVKM. The CDR3 contains 16 residues. Trimming left V 8 bases short and J 0 bases short, with 17 bases between. For the CDR3, the DNA is TGTGCCAGCTCAAACGCGGGGTGGAGCTCCTACAATGAGCAGTTCTTC. It specifies CASSNAGWSSYNEQFF.

With respect to this clone: Other DNA sequences in the same sample also yield this CDR3. This chain links TRBV6-6 with TRBJ2-7; D remains unclear. The CDR3 totals 14 residues. Germline CDR1 MNHNY, CDR2 SVGAGI (reference sequence). Trimming shortened V by 0 bases and J by 1 base, and 7 bases separated the two germline ends. CDR3 residues: CASSYSSGSYEQYF. The DNA of the CDR3 is TGTGCCAGCAGTTACTCTTCCGGGTCCTACGAGCAGTACTTC.

The V and J genes are TRBV2 and TRBJ1-3, with TRBD1 matching 7 bases. Trimming cost V 1 base and J 2 bases; bases outside gene matches: 5. The germline V gene encodes CDR1 SNHLY and CDR2 FYNNEI. The CDR3 loop spans 16 amino acids. The CDR3 reads CASSEGGTAAGNTIYF. CDR3 nucleotides: TGTGCCAGCAGTGAAGGGGGGACAGCGGCTGGAAACACCATATATTTT.

Comments on this clone: Distinct nucleotide sequences in the sample also encode this CDR3. The chain combines TRBV5-4 with TRBJ2-3; no definite D call. This CDR3 is built from 12 residues. V shed 0 bases and J shed 3 bases, with 2 bases lying between them. The germline CDR1 and CDR2 sequences are SGHNT and YYREEE (reference sequence). The CDR3: CASSLDTDTQYF. The CDR3 coding sequence is TGTGCCAGCAGCTTGGATACAGATACGCAGTATTTT.

About this clone: The same CDR3 also results from other DNA sequences found in this sample. This chain uses TRBV5-1 with TRBJ2-7; 12 bases agree with TRBD2. This CDR3 spans 14 amino acids. The germline CDR1 and CDR2 sequences are SGHRS and YFSETQ. Trimming took 3 bases from V and 3 from J; bases not matched to a gene: 1. CDR3 in amino acids: CASSSTSGSYEQYF. For the CDR3, the DNA is TGCGCCAGCAGCTCGACTAGCGGGAGCTACGAGCAGTACTTC.

A remark on this clone: One junction end disagrees with the germline gene, perhaps due to a read error. The rearrangement uses TRBV6-6 and TRBJ1-4, with D hard to call. Looked up from germline, CDR1 is MNHNY and CDR2 is SVGAGI (reference sequence). This CDR3 is 9 amino acids long. CDR3 sequence (DNA): TGTGCCAGCAGTTACCCCCTTCTCTTT. Amino acid sequence: CASSYPLLF.

The rearrangement uses TRBV5-4 and TRBJ1-2; TRBD1 agrees at 9 bases. CDR1 is SGHNT and CDR2 is YYREEE in the germline V gene (reference sequence). The length of the CDR3 is 13 residues. V dropped 6 bases and J dropped 8; count of bases not matched to a gene: 8. CDR3 in DNA: TGTGCCAGCACCCAACAGGGGGCCGGGGGCTACACCTTC. It is translated as CASTQQGAGGYTF.

With respect to this clone: This same CDR3 is encoded by further DNA sequences in the sample. V is TRBV18 and J is TRBJ1-3, with a tentative D call TRBD1 (6 bases). The CDR3 extends over 16 amino acids. V lost 6 bases and J 0 bases, leaving 15 bases between the germline ends. From germline, CDR1 is KGHSH and CDR2 LQKENI. This CDR3 reads CASSPIQGLSGNTIYF. The CDR3 nucleotides are TGTGCCAGCTCGCCTATACAGGGTCTCTCTGGAAACACCATATATTTT.

The chain's CDR3 is CASSWRPTGELFF. DNA of the CDR3: TGCGCCAGCAGCTGGAGACCGACCGGGGAGCTGTTTTTT. This chain uses TRBV5-1 with TRBJ2-2; D call uncertain. V lost 3 bases to trimming and J lost 5 bases, with 8 bases between them. Germline V gives CDR1 SGHRS, CDR2 YFSETQ. The CDR3 spans 13 residues.

This clone was seen once. One end of the junction is discordant with germline, which a read error may explain. V and J are TRBV7-7 and TRBJ1-5, with 8 bases matching TRBD1. This CDR3 has 17 residues. CDR1 and CDR2 (germline): SSHAT, FNYEAQ (reference sequence). The CDR3 DNA reads TGTGCTAGCAGCCTACGGACAGGGCCGGGGGACAATCAGCCCCAGCATTTT. Amino acid sequence: CASSLRTGPGDNQPQHF.

The chain uses TRBV4-1 and TRBJ2-1; D may be TRBD1 (6 bases). The CDR3 spans 16 residues. The germline gives CDR1 MGHRA, CDR2 YSYEKL. V lost 2 bases and J lost 2, with 13 bases in between. The CDR3 coding sequence is TGCGCCAGCAGCCAATACTATGGGGGCGCCTACAATGAGCAGTTCTTC. Translation gives CASSQYYGGAYNEQFF.

This chain's CDR3 is CASSLIGTGGMTQYF. Written as DNA, the CDR3 is TGCGCCAGCAGCCTTATAGGGACAGGGGGAATGACCCAGTACTTC. V usage is TRBV4-1 and J usage is TRBJ2-5; 11 bases are shared with TRBD1. The CDR3 covers 15 residues. Unmatched junction bases numbered 8, after V lost 4 bases and J lost 7 bases. Per the germline V gene, CDR1 is MGHRA and CDR2 is YSYEKL.

The rearrangement uses TRBV11-2 and TRBJ2-1; tentatively, D is TRBD2 (6 bases). The V end lost 1 base, the J end lost 4 bases, and 17 bases lay between the germline ends. Germline-derived CDR1 and CDR2 are SGHAT and FQNNGV. The CDR3 is 17 residues long. CDR3 coding DNA: TGTGCCAGCAGCTTAGGGGGAGCCGGGAGCAGGTACAATGAGCAGTTCTTC. This gives the protein CASSLGGAGSRYNEQFF.

Only one count was recorded for this clone. The same CDR3 also results from other DNA sequences found in this sample. The V and J genes are TRBV30 and TRBJ1-5, with 7 nucleotides matching TRBD1. CDR3 length equals 14 residues. Looked up from germline, CDR1 is GTSNPN and CDR2 is SVGIG (reference sequence). The V and J ends lost 1 base and 5 bases, in that order; junction bases with no gene match: 5. In DNA form, the CDR3 reads TGTGCCTGGAGTGGACAGGGCCCATATCAGCCCCAGCATTTT. It specifies CAWSGQGPYQPQHF.

V usage is TRBV30 and J usage is TRBJ2-2; TRBD1 matches 9 bases. This CDR3 has 16 residues. Germline values: CDR1 GTSNPN, CDR2 SVGIG (reference sequence). Trimming removed 0 bases from V and 1 base from J; junction bases left unmatched: 3. The CDR3, as DNA: TGTGCCTGGAGTGTCGTGGGACAGGGGAACACCGGGGAGCTGTTTTTT. The encoded protein is CAWSVVGQGNTGELFF. Full variable domain (outside the CDR3, taken from reference TRBV30 and TRBJ2-2): SQTIHQWPATLVQPVGSPLSLECTVEGTSNPNLYWYRQAAGRGLQLLFYSVGIGQISSEVPQNLSASRPQDRQFILSSKKLLLSDSGFYLCAWSVVGQGNTGELFFGEGSRLTVL.

This clone was counted between two and nine times. This chain joins TRBV9 and TRBJ1-2; tentatively, D is TRBD1 (5 bases). There are 15 residues in the CDR3. Germline V gives CDR1 SGDLS, CDR2 YYNGEE. V gave up 4 bases and J gave up 0 bases, with 13 bases separating them. The DNA of the CDR3 is TGTGCCAGCAGCTCTACAGGATACCCTAACTATGGCTACACCTTC. As protein: CASSSTGYPNYGYTF. The full variable domain, rest sourced from reference TRBV9 and TRBJ1-2, is DSGVTQTPKHLITATGQRVTLRCSPRSGDLSVYWYQQSLDQGLQFLIQYYNGEERAKGNILERFSAQQFPDLHSELNLSSLELGDSALYFCASSSTGYPNYGYTFGSGTRLTVV.

The chain employs TRBV4-3 and TRBJ1-2, with D perhaps matching TRBD1 (5 bases). CDR1 and CDR2 (germline): LGHNA, YSLEER. The CDR3 is made up of 18 amino acids. Trimming left V 0 bases short and J 1 base short, with 18 bases between. CDR3 loop: CASSQEGLGASFNYGYTF. For the CDR3, the DNA is TGCGCCAGCAGCCAAGAAGGACTTGGGGCTTCCTTTAACTATGGCTACACCTTC.

V is TRBV19 and J is TRBJ1-6; TRBD1 aligns across 9 bases. The V gene end was trimmed by 8 bases and the J gene end by 6 bases; junction bases not matched to a gene: 11. The CDR3 has 16 amino acids. The germline V gene encodes CDR1 LNHDA and CDR2 SQIVND (reference sequence). The CDR3 DNA reads TGTGCCAGTTCATACGGGACAGGGCAAGCTAATTCACCCCTCCACTTT. It specifies CASSYGTGQANSPLHF.

This clone was picked up one time. The chain couples TRBV5-6 to TRBJ2-2; the D gene is possibly TRBD2 (6 bases). V was clipped by 4 bases and J by 0 bases, with 13 bases between them. Germline V gene lookup returns CDR1 SGHDT and CDR2 YYEEEE. This CDR3 has 16 amino acids. CDR3 sequence: CASSKGLFANTGELFF. For the CDR3, the DNA is TGTGCCAGCAGCAAGGGACTGTTCGCGAACACCGGGGAGCTGTTTTTT. Complete variable domain (other parts from reference TRBV5-6 and TRBJ2-2): DAGVTQSPTHLIKTRGQQVTLRCSPKSGHDTVSWYQQALGQGPQFIFQYYEEEERQRGNFPDRFSGHQFPNYSSELNVNALLLGDSALYLCASSKGLFANTGELFFGEGSRLTVL.

The gene calls are TRBV7-2 and TRBJ2-4, with a weak D call TRBD2 (7 bases). Germline CDR1 and CDR2: SGHTA and FQGNSA. V gave up 0 bases and J gave up 8 bases, with 8 bases separating them. This CDR3 contains 13 residues. In DNA, the CDR3 is TGTGCCAGCAGCTTAGCAGGGGGGGACATTCAGTACTTC. Translating gives CASSLAGGDIQYF.

The chain carries TRBV7-9 and TRBJ2-1, with TRBD2 matching 9 bases. The V gene end was trimmed by 3 bases and the J gene end by 2 bases; junction bases not matched to a gene: 11. This CDR3 is built from 18 residues. Germline CDR1 reads SEHNR; CDR2 reads FQNEAQ (reference sequence). CDR3 bases: TGTGCCAGCAGCTTTGGAATTTCGGTAGCGGGAGCCTACAATGAGCAGTTCTTC. Amino acid sequence: CASSFGISVAGAYNEQFF.

V usage is TRBV18 and J usage is TRBJ2-6, with a tentative D call TRBD2 (5 bases). This CDR3 contains 17 residues. The V end was cut by 0 bases, the J end by 4 bases, with 13 bases between. Germline CDR1 is KGHSH and CDR2 is LQKENI. CDR3 nucleotides: TGTGCCAGCTCACCACCGGGCGGAGGTGGCGGGGCCAACGTCCTGACTTTC. Translated: CASSPPGGGGGANVLTF.

CDR3 DNA sequence: TGCGCCAGCAGCCAGCTGGAGGTCACCGGGGAGCTGTTTTTT. As protein: CASSQLEVTGELFF. J is TRBJ2-2 and V is TRBV4-3; D is possibly TRBD2 (5 bases). Germline loops: CDR1 LGHNA, CDR2 YSLEER. The CDR3 sequence is 14 residues long. V was pared by 3 bases and J by 4 bases, with 9 bases between.

This chain joins TRBV7-9 and TRBJ1-6; unclear D gene. V gave up 4 bases and J gave up 0 bases, with 10 bases separating them. In germline, CDR1 is SEHNR, CDR2 FQNEAQ (reference sequence). The CDR3 extends over 16 amino acids. The CDR3: CASSSPGSSYNSPLHF. The CDR3 DNA follows: TGTGCCAGCAGCTCTCCCGGGAGCTCCTATAATTCACCCCTCCACTTT.

The DNA of the CDR3 is TGTGCCAGCAGTGAATATGGAGGGCAGTTAGGTTCACCCCTCCACTTT. Protein sequence: CASSEYGGQLGSPLHF. The rearrangement links TRBV2 to TRBJ1-6; D is uncertain. V was clipped by 2 bases and J by 9 bases, with 17 bases between them. Per germline, CDR1 SNHLY and CDR2 FYNNEI. The CDR3 consists of 16 residues. Based on the CDR3 plus reference TRBV2 and TRBJ1-6, the full variable domain is EPEVTQTPSHQVTQMGQEVILRCVPISNHLYFYWYRQILGQKVEFLVSFYNNEISEKSEIFDDQFSVERPDGSNFTLKIRSTKLEDSAMYFCASSEYGGQLGSPLHFGNGTRLTVT.